The clone carrying this T cell receptor beta chain was recorded only once. Seattle enrolled patients during active infection and tracked them longitudinally. These data are taken from a study of blood T cell repertoires in COVID-19. Study details: PBMCs, B-cell-depleted T cells, or T cells provided the cDNA or gDNA that made up the material.

Authors' methods: Reference gene primer amplification yielded estimated nucleated cell counts. TCRdb keeps only in-frame clones here, not all; method: immunoSEQ multiplex PCR. The D gene and trimming were derived from the DNA, and the V and J assignments and clone size from that table. The sample shows a few hundred thousand clones, about nine tenths of them seen only once. With 5 bases removed from V and 2 bases from J, the gap between germline ends came to 10 bases. CDR3 length equals 14 residues. CDR1 is MDHEN and CDR2 is SYDVKM in the germline V gene. This TCR came from a woman aged 25 to 39 with COVID-19, enrolled during active disease. V gene TRBV28 combines with J gene TRBJ2-1, with a tentative D call TRBD1 (5 bases). Material: peripheral blood. In nucleotides, the CDR3 is TGTGCCAGCAGTGAAGGGGCCACCTACAATGAGCAGTTCTTC. This codes for CASSEGATYNEQFF.